This TCR beta chain was obtained from a study of blood T cell repertoires in COVID-19. Study details: Samples taken during acute and convalescent COVID-19 were collected in the United States, Italy and Spain. T cells, B-cell-depleted T cells, or PBMCs provided the cDNA or gDNA that served as material.

In the authors' workflow: Amplification of reference gene primers was used by the study to estimate nucleated cell counts. Measured with immunoSEQ multiplex PCR; TCRdb has only the in-frame clones, and not every one. V and J calls and clone size come straight from that table; D and trimming were deduced from the DNA. Among fewer than 200,000 clones listed, around four fifths were seen once. Germline loops: CDR1 SGHNT, CDR2 YENEEA. With 2 bases removed from V and 4 bases from J, the gap between germline ends came to 10 bases. The length of the CDR3 is 14 residues. The source is a man in his forties or fifties who had recovered from COVID-19. The specimen sequenced was peripheral blood. The chain recombines TRBV11-3 with TRBJ2-3, with a tentative D call TRBD2 (5 bases). CDR3 region: CASSLRGLSDTQYF. The CDR3 coding sequence is TGTGCCAGCAGCTTAAGAGGACTCTCAGATACGCAGTATTTT.